This TCR beta chain was retrieved from a study of cytomegalovirus exposure and HLA in healthy donors. PCR amplification relied on 60 Vbeta primers (plus 13 Jbeta primers). Clones were read by immunoSEQ multiplex PCR, and TCRdb kept only the in-frame ones, dropping some. This table holds some 190,000 clones, roughly 80% found once. Trimming at V came to 5 bases and at J to 2 bases, leaving 3 bases not matched to a gene. Germline V lookup: CDR1 SEHNR, CDR2 FQNEAQ (reference sequence). The CDR3 is 15 amino acids. Sequencing was performed on PBMCs. The chain carries TRBV7-9 and TRBJ1-3; TRBD1 aligns across 10 bases. This TCR came from a male donor in good health and CMV-seronegative. This CDR3 is CASSLGQGTGNTIYF. The CDR3 region has the DNA TGTGCCAGCAGCCTGGGACAGGGGACTGGAAACACCATATATTTT.